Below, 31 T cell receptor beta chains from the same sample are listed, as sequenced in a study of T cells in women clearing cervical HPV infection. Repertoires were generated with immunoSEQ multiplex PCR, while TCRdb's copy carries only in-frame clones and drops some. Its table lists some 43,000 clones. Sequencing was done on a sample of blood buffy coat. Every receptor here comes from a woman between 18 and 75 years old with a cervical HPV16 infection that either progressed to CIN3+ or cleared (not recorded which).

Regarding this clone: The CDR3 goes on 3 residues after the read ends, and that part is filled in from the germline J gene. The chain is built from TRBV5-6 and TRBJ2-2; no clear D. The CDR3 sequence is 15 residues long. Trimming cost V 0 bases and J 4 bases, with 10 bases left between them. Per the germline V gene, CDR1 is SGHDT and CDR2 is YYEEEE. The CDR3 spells CASSLVRHRTGELFF. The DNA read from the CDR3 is TGTGCCAGCAGCTTGGTCAGACACCGCACCGGGGAG.

CDR3 sequence reads: CASSERASGGFGDTQYF. CDR3 DNA (partial): TGTGCCAGCAGTGAGAGGGCTAGCGGGGGATTCGGGGATACG. The chain recombines TRBV2 with TRBJ2-3; the match to TRBD2 covers 10 bases. With the read ending 3 residues before the CDR3 end, the germline J gene is used to fill in that end. Trimming removed 3 bases from V and 6 bases from J; junction bases left unmatched: 12. The CDR3 sequence is 17 residues long. Germline CDR1 SNHLY, CDR2 FYNNEI.

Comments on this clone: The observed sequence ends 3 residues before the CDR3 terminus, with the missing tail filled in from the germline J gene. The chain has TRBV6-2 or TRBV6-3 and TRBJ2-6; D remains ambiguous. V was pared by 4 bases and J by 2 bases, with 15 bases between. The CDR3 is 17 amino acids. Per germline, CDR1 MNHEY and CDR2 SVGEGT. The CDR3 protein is CASSSRALQPGANVLTF. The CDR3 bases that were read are TGTGCCAGCAGTTCAAGGGCCCTACAACCTGGGGCCAACGTC.

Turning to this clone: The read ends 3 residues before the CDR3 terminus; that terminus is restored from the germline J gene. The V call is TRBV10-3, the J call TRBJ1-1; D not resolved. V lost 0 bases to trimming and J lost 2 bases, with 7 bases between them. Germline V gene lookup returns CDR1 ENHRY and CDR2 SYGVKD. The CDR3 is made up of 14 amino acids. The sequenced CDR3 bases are TGTGCCATCAGTGAGTCTCGAGGTAACACTGAA. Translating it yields CAISESRGNTE. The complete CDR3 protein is CAISESRGNTEAFF.

The covered CDR3 bases are TGCGCCAGCACCTTAGGGGCGAACACTGAA. Amino acids: CASTLGANTE. From start to end, the CDR3 is CASTLGANTEAFF. The chain is built from TRBV5-1 and TRBJ1-1; D may be TRBD1 (5 bases). The observed sequence ends 3 residues before the CDR3 terminus, with the missing tail filled in from the germline J gene. This CDR3 has 13 residues. V was clipped by 6 bases and J by 1 base, with 10 bases between them. Germline CDR1 and CDR2: SGHRS and YFSETQ.

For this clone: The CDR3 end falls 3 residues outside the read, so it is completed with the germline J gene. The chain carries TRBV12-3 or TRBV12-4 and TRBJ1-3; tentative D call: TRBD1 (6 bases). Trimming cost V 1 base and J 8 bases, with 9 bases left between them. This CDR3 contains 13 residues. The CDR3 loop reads CASSLGRGYTIYF. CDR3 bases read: TGTGCCAGCAGTTTAGGCAGGGGCTACACC.

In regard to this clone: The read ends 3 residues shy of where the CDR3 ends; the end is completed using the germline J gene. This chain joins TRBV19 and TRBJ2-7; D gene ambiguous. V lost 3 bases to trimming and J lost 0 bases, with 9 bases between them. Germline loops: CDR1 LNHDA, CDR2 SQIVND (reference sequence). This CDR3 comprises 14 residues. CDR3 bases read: TGTGCCAGTAGTATCGTCACAGACTCCTACGAG. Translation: CASSIVTDSYE. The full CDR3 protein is CASSIVTDSYEQYF.

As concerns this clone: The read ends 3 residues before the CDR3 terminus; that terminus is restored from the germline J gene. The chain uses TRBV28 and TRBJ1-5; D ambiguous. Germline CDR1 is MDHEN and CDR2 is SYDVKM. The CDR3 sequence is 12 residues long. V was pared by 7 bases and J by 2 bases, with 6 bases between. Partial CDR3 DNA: TGTGCCAGCACTTCGGGCAATCAGCCC. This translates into CASTSGNQP. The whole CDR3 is CASTSGNQPQHF. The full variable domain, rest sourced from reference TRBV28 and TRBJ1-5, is DVKVTQSSRYLVKRTGEKVFLECVQDMDHENMFWYRQDPGLGLRLIYFSYDVKMKEKGDIPEGYSVSREKKERFSLILESASTNQTSMYLCASTSGNQPQHFGDGTRLSIL.

This CDR3 is CASIQRTGNSPLFF. Partial CDR3 DNA: TGTGCCAGCATCCAAAGGACAGGGAATTCACCG. This chain links TRBV2 with TRBJ2-2; 8 nucleotides agree with TRBD1. The sequenced fragment ends 3 residues before the CDR3 boundary, so the rest is inferred from the germline J gene. Germline V CDR1 and CDR2: SNHLY, FYNNEI. The CDR3 totals 14 residues.

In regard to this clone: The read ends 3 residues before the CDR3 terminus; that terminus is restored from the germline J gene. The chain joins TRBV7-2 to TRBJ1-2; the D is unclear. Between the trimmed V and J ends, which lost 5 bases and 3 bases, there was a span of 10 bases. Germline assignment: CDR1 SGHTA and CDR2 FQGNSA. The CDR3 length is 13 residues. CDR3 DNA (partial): TGTGCCAGCAGCCCTCGCGGTGACTATGGC. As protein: CASSPRGDYG. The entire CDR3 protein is CASSPRGDYGYTF.

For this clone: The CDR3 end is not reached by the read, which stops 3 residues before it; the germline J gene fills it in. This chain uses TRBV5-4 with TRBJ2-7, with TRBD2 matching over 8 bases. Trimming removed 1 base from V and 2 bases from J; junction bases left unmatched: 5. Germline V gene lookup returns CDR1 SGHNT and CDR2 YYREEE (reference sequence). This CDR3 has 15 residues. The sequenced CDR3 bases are TGTGCCAGCAGCTTGACCAGCGGGGGAACCTACGAG. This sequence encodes CASSLTSGGTYE. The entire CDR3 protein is CASSLTSGGTYEQYF.

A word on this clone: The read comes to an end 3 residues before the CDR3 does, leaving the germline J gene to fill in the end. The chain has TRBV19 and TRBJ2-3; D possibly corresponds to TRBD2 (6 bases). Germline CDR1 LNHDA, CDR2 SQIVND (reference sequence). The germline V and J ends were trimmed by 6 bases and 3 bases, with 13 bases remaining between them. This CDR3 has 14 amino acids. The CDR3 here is CASSSWRVTDTQYF. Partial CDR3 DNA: TGTGCCAGTAGCTCGTGGAGGGTAACAGATACG.

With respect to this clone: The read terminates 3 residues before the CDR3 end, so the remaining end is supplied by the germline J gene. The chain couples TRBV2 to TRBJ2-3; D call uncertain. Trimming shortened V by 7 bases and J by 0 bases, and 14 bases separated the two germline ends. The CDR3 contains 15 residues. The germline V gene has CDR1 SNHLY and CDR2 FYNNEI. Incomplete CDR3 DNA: TGTGCCAGCATCCAAGAGGCAGTAAGCACAGATACG. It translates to CASIQEAVSTDT. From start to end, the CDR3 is CASIQEAVSTDTQYF.

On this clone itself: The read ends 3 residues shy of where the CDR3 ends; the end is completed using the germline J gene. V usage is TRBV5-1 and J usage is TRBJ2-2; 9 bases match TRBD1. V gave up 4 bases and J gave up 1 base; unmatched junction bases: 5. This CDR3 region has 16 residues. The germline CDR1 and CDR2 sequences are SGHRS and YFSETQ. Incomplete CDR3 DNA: TGCGCCAGCAGCCCGCCGGGACAGGGGAACACCGGGGAG. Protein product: CASSPPGQGNTGE. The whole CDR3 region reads CASSPPGQGNTGELFF.

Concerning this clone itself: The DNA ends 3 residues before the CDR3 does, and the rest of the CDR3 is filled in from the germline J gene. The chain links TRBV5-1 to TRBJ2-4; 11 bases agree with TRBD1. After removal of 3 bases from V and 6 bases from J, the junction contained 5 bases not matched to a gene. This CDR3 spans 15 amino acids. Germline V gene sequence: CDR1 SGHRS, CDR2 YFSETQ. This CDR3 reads CASSSPGQGVNIQYF. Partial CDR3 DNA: TGCGCCAGCAGCTCGCCGGGACAGGGGGTAAACATT.

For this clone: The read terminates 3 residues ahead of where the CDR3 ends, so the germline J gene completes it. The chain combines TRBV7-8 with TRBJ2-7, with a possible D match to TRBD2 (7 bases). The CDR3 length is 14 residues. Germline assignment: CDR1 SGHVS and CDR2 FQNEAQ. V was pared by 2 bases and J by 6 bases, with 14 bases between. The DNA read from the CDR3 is TGTGCCAGCAGCTTATTCGCAGGGGAGGGCGAG. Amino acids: CASSLFAGEGE. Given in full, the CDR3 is CASSLFAGEGEQYF. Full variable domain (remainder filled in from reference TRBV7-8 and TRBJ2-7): GAGVSQSPRYKVAKRGQDVALRCDPISGHVSLFWYQQALGQGPEFLTYFQNEAQLDKSGLPSDRFFAERPEGSVSTLKIQRTQQEDSAVYLCASSLFAGEGEQYFGPGTRLTVT.

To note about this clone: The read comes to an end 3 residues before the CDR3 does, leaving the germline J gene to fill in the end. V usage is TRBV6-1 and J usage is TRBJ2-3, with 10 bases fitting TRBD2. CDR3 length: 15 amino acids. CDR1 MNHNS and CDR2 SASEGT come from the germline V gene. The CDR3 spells CASSVLAGGQETQYF. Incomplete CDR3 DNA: TGTGCCAGCAGTGTTTTAGCGGGGGGACAAGAGACG.

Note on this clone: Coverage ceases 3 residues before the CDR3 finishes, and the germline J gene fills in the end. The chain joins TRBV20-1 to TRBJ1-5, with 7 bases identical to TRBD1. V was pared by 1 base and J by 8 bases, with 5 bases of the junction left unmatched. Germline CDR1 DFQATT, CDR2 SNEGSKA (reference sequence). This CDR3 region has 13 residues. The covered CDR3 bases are TGCAGTGCTAGAGTTGACAGGGACGAGCCC. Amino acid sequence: CSARVDRDEP. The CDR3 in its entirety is CSARVDRDEPQHF.

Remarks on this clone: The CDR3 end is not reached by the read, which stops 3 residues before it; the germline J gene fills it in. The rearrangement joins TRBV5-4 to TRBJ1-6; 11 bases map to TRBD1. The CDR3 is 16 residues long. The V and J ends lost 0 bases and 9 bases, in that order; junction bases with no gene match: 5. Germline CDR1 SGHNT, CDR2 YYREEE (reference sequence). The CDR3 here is CASSLEAGTGGSPLHF. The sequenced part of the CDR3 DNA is TGTGCCAGCAGCTTGGAGGCCGGGACAGGGGGTTCACCC. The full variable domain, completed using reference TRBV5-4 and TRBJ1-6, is ETGVTQSPTHLIKTRGQQVTLRCSSQSGHNTVSWYQQALGQGPQFIFQYYREEENGRGNFPPRFSGLQFPNYSSELNVNALELDDSALYLCASSLEAGTGGSPLHFGNGTRLTVT.

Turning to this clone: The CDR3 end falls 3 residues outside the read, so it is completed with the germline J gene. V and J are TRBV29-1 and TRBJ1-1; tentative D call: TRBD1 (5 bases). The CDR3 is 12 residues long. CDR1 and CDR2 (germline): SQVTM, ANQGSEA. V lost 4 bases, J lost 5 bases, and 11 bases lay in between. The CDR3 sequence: CSVGSGRTEAFF. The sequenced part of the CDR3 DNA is TGCAGCGTTGGGTCAGGGCGTACTGAA. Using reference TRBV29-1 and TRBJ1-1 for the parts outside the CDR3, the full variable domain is SAVISQKPSRDICQRGTSLTIQCQVDSQVTMMFWYRQQPGQSLTLIATANQGSEATYESGFVIDKFPISRPNLTFSTLTVSNMSPEDSSIYLCSVGSGRTEAFFGQGTRLTVV.

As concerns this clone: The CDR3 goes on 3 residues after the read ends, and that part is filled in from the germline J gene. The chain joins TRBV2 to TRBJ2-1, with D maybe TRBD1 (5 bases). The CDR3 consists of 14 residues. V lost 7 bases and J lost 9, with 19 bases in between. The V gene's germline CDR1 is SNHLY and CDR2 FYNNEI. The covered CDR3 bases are TGTGCCAGCACTGCCAGGGCAGGGAAGGGTGAG. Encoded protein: CASTARAGKGE. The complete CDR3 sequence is CASTARAGKGEQFF.

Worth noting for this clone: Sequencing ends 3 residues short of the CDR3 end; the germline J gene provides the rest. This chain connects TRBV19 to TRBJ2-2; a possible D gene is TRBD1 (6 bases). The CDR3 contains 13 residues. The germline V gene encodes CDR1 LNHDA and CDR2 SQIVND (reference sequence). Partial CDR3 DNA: TGTGCCCGAAATAACAGGGCCCGCGAAAAG. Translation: CARNNRAREK. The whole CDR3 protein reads CARNNRAREKLFF.

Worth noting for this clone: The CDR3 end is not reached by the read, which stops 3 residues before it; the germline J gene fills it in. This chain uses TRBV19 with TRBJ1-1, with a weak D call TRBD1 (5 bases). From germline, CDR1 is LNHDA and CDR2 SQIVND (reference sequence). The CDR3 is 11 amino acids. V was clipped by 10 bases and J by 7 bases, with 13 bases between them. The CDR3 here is CAILLGGEAFF. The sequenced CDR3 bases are TGTGCCATTCTATTGGGGGGTGAA.

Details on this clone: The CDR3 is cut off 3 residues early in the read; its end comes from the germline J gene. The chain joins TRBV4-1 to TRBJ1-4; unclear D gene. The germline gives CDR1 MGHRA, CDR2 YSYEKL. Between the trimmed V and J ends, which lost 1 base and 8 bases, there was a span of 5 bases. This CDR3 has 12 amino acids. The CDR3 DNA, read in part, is TGCGCCAGCAGCCAAGTATTCGAAAAA. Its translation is CASSQVFEK. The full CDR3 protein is CASSQVFEKLFF.

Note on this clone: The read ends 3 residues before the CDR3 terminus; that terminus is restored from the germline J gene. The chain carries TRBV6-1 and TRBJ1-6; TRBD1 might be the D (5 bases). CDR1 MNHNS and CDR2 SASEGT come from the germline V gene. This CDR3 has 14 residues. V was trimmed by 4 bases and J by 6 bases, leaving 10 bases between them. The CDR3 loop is CASSAGQVNSPLHF. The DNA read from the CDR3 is TGTGCCAGCAGTGCCGGACAAGTTAATTCACCC.

The chain's CDR3 is CASTQRGGGNEKLFF. Partial CDR3 DNA: TGTGCCAGTACCCAACGGGGAGGGGGCAATGAAAAG. The rearrangement uses TRBV19 and TRBJ2-2; D assignment may be TRBD1 or TRBD2 (7 bases each). Read sequence stops 3 residues before the CDR3 end, and the germline J gene provides the missing end. Looked up from germline, CDR1 is LNHDA and CDR2 is SQIVND (reference sequence). The CDR3 runs 15 residues.

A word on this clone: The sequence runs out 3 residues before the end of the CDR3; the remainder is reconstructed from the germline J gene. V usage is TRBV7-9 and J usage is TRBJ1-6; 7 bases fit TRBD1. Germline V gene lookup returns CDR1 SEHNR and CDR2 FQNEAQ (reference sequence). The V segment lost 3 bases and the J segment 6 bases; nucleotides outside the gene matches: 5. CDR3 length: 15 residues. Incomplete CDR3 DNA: TGTGCCAGCAGCTTGTGGACAGGACCTAATTCACCC. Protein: CASSLWTGPNSP. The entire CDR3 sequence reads CASSLWTGPNSPLHF. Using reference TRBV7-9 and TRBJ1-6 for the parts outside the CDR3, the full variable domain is DTGVSQNPRHKITKRGQNVTFRCDPISEHNRLYWYRQTLGQGPEFLTYFQNEAQLEKSRLLSDRFSAERPKGSFSTLEIQRTEQGDSAMYLCASSLWTGPNSPLHFGNGTRLTVT.

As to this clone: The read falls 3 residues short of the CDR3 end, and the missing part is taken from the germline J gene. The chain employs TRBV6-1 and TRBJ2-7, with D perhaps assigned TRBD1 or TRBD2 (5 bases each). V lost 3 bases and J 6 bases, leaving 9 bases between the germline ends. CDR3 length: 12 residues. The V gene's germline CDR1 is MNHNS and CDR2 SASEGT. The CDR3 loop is CASSERGFEQYF. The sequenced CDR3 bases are TGTGCCAGCAGTGAGAGGGGTTTCGAG.

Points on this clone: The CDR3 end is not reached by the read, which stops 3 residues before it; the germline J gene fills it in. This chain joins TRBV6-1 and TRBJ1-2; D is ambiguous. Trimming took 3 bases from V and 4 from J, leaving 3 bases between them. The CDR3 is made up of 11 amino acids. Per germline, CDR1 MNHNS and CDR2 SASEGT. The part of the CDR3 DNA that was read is TGTGCCAGCAGTGATATCTATGGC. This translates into CASSDIYG. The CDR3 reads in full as CASSDIYGYTF.

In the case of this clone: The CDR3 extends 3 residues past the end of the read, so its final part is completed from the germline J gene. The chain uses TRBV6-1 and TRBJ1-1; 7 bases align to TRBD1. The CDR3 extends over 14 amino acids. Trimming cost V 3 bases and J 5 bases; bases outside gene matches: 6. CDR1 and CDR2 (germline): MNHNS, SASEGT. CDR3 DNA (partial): TGTGCCAGCAGTGACTGGACAGGTGATACTGAA. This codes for CASSDWTGDTE. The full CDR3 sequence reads CASSDWTGDTEAFF.

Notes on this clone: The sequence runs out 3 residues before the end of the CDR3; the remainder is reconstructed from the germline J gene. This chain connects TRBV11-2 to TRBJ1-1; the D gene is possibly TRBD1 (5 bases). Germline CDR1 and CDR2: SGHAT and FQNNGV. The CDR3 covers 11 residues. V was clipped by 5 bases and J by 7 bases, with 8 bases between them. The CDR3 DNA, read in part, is TGTGCCAGCAGCCCCGACAGTGAA. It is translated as CASSPDSE. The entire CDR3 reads CASSPDSEAFF. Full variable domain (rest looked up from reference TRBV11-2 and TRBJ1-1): EAGVAQSPRYKIIEKRQSVAFWCNPISGHATLYWYQQILGQGPKLLIQFQNNGVVDDSQLPKDRFSAERLKGVDSTLKIQPAKLEDSAVYLCASSPDSEAFFGQGTRLTVV.